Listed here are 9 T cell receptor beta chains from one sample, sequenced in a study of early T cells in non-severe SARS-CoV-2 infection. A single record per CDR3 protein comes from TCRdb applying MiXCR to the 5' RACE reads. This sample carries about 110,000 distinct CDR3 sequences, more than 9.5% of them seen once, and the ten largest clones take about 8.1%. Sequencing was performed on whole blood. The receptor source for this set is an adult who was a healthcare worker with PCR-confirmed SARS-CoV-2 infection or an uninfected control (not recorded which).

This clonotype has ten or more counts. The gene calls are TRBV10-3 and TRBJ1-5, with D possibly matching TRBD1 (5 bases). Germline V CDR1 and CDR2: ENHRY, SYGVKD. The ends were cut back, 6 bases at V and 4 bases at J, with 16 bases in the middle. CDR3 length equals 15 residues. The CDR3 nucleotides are TGTGCCATCAGCCCCGGTGGGGGAGAGAATCAGCCCCAGCATTTT. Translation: CAISPGGGENQPQHF.

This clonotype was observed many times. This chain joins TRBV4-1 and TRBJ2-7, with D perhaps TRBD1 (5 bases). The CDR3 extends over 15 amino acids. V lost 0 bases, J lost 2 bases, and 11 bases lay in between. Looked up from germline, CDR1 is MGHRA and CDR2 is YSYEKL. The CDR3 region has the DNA TGCGCCAGCAGCCAAGATCCTCTAGGGGCCTACGAGCAGTACTTC. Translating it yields CASSQDPLGAYEQYF.

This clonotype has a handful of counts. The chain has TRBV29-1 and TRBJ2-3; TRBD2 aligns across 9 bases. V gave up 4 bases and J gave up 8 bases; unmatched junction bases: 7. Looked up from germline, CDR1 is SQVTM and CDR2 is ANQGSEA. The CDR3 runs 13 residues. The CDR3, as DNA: TGCAGCGTTGTGCCTAGCGGGAAAGGTACGCAGTATTTT. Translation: CSVVPSGKGTQYF.

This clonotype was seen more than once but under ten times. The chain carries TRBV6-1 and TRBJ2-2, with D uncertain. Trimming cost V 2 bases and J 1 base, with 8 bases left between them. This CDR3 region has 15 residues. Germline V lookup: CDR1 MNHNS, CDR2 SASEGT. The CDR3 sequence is CASSEHPGNTGELFF. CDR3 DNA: TGTGCCAGCAGTGAACATCCTGGGAACACCGGGGAGCTGTTTTTT.

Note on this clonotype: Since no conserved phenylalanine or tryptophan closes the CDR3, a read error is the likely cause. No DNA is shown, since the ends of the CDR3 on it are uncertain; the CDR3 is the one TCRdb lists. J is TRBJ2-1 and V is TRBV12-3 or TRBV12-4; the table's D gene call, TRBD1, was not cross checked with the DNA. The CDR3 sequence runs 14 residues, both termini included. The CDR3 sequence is CASSFQGGYNELFS.

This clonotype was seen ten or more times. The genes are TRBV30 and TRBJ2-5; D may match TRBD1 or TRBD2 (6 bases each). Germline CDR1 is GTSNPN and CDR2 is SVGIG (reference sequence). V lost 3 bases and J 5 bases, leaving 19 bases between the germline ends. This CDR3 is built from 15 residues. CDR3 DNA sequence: TGTGCCTGGAGCCAAGGGGGGCTAGCTTTGGAGACCCAGTACTTC. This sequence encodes CAWSQGGLALETQYF.

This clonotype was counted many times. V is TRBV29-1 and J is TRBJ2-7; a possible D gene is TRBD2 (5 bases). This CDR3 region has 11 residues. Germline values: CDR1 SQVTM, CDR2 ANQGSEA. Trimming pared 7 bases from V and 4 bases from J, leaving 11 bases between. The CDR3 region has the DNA TGCAGCGCCTGGACGGGATACGAGCAGTACTTC. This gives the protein CSAWTGYEQYF.

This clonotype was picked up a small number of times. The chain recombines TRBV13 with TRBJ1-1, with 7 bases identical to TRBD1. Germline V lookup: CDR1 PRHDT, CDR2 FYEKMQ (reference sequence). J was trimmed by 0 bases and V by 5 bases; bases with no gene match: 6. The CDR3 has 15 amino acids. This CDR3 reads CASSRRGQMNTEAFF. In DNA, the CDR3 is TGTGCCAGCAGCCGCCGGGGACAGATGAACACTGAAGCTTTCTTT. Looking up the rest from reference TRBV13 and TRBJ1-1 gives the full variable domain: AAGVIQSPRHLIKEKRETATLKCYPIPRHDTVYWYQQGPGQDPQFLISFYEKMQSDKGSIPDRFSAQQFSDYHSELNMSSLELGDSALYFCASSRRGQMNTEAFFGQGTRLTVV.

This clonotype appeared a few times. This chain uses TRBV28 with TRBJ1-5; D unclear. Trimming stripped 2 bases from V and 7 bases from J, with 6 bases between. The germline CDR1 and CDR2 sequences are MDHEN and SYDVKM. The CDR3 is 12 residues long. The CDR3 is CASSLVRQPQHF. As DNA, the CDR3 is TGTGCCAGCAGTTTAGTACGACAGCCCCAGCATTTT.